This entry lists 2 T cell receptor beta chains sequenced from one sample in a study of OX40 agonist ivuxolimab in advanced cancers. Produced via immunoSEQ multiplex PCR; TCRdb's table is partial and in-frame only. The sample carries approximately 60,000 clones, 80% to 85% recorded once. The sample consisted of CD4+ or CD8+ T cells sorted from blood, taken in a trial of the OX40 agonist ivuxolimab. The source of these receptors is an adult with an advanced solid tumor such as melanoma, head and neck, liver or kidney cancer.

This clone appeared a single time. The chain links TRBV11-2 to TRBJ2-2; D gene unclear. The germline V gene encodes CDR1 SGHAT and CDR2 FQNNGV. V lost 2 bases and J 1 base, leaving 5 bases between the germline ends. The CDR3 sequence is 14 residues long. CDR3 residues: CASSLPQNTGELFF. The CDR3 nucleotides are TGTGCCAGCAGCTTACCACAGAACACCGGGGAGCTGTTTTTT.

The V gene is TRBV4-1, the J gene TRBJ1-2; maybe TRBD1 (6 bases). The germline V gene encodes CDR1 MGHRA and CDR2 YSYEKL. V shed 1 base and J shed 3 bases, with 15 bases lying between them. The CDR3 totals 16 residues. CDR3 nucleotide sequence: TGCGCCAGCAGCCAAGGGGACATACGTGGGGACTATGGCTACACCTTC. Translation: CASSQGDIRGDYGYTF.